This record concerns one TCR beta chain sequence. The data stem from a study of cytomegalovirus exposure and HLA in healthy donors. Looking at the study overall: An analysis done earlier identified 117 million unique TCR beta sequences from approximately 170 million T cells.

A multiplex PCR was run with 60 Vbeta primers and 13 Jbeta primers. Clones were sequenced by immunoSEQ multiplex PCR, and TCRdb holds only the in-frame ones, with some missing. Of approximately 190,000 clones in the sample, 75% to 90% were seen once. Germline V CDR1 and CDR2: SNHLY, FYNNEI. CDR3 length equals 18 residues. The J segment lost 6 bases and the V segment lost 5 bases, leaving 18 bases of the junction unmatched. This sequence joins TRBV2 and TRBJ2-3, with 9 positions matching TRBD2. Material: PBMCs. The TCR was taken from a woman aged 45 to 65 in good health and CMV-seropositive. CDR3 sequence reads: CASSTPPASGNMADTQYF. Here the CDR3 DNA reads TGTGCCAGCAGTACGCCCCCGGCTAGCGGGAATATGGCGGATACGCAGTATTTT.